The 26 T cell receptor beta chains given below trace back to one sample, sequenced in a study of response to subunit inactivated influenza vaccine listed by TCRdb under 2018. Receptor libraries were prepared by RT-PCR. The instrument given in TCRdb is Illumina HiSeq 2500. TCRdb redid the processing of the public reads, applying fastp at Q25 and MiXCR, and retained in-frame beta chains. Each CDR3 protein appears once, grouped with its most common genes and DNA. This sample is represented by about 540,000 distinct CDR3 sequences; roughly 23% of them were singletons. The top ten clonotypes cover approximately 3% of the sample. A further study also used this sample, focusing on T cells expressing NK-cell markers. As noted in the second study: 5'RACE template switching, by which a universal primer site and unique molecular identifiers were added, was used to make TCR beta cDNA libraries.

The input for sequencing was CD4+ T cells sorted from PBMCs, taken about 13 days after vaccination. Receptor source: a man aged 50 to 60 who received an inactivated influenza vaccine. Donor details come from another sample of the same person, matched by shared clones.

The gene calls are TRBV5-1 and TRBJ2-7, with D possibly being TRBD2 (5 bases). V dropped 0 bases and J dropped 3 bases, with 13 bases sitting between them. CDR1 is SGHRS, CDR2 YFSETQ, per germline. This CDR3 region has 15 residues. In DNA form, the CDR3 reads TGCGCCAGCAGCTTGGCCGTGGGAGAAGGCTACGAGCAGTACTTC. Residues: CASSLAVGEGYEQYF.

J is TRBJ1-4 and V is TRBV5-1, with D perhaps TRBD1 (5 bases). Trimming shortened V by 0 bases and J by 5 bases, and 14 bases separated the two germline ends. This CDR3 has 16 amino acids. CDR1 and CDR2 (germline): SGHRS, YFSETQ. Here the CDR3 DNA reads TGCGCCAGCAGCTTGGCCCCGACGGGACCGAATGAAAAACTGTTTTTT. Protein product: CASSLAPTGPNEKLFF. The whole variable domain, filled in from reference TRBV5-1 and TRBJ1-4, reads KAGVTQTPRYLIKTRGQQVTLSCSPISGHRSVSWYQQTPGQGLQFLFEYFSETQRNKGNFPGRFSGRQFSNSRSEMNVSTLELGDSALYLCASSLAPTGPNEKLFFGSGTQLSVL.

A few counts support this clonotype. The J gene is TRBJ2-7, the V gene TRBV4-3; 7 positions agree with TRBD2. Germline CDR1 is LGHNA and CDR2 is YSLEER. V lost 1 base and J lost 3; bases outside the gene matches: 6. The CDR3 runs 15 residues. This CDR3 is CASSQGQRGLYEQYF. The CDR3 DNA reads TGCGCCAGCAGCCAAGGGCAGCGGGGTCTCTACGAGCAGTACTTC.

This clonotype was seen only a few times. The chain carries TRBV20-1 and TRBJ2-3; 8 bases align to TRBD1. V dropped 6 bases and J dropped 0; count of bases not matched to a gene: 8. The germline V gene has CDR1 DFQATT and CDR2 SNEGSKA (reference sequence). The CDR3 runs to 15 residues. CDR3: CSARGLSPSTDTQYF. As DNA, the CDR3 is TGCAGTGCCAGGGGGCTGTCACCTAGCACAGATACGCAGTATTTT.

The V call is TRBV12-3 or TRBV12-4, the J call TRBJ2-3; D gene uncertain. With 10 bases removed from V and 3 bases from J, the gap between germline ends came to 17 bases. There are 14 residues in the CDR3. Here the CDR3 DNA reads TGTGCCATTACCCGGGCCTCGGTGACAGATACGCAGTATTTT. Translated, it gives CAITRASVTDTQYF.

This clonotype occurred a few times. CDR3 coding DNA: TGTGCCAGCAGCGTAGTGGCAGCTATGGATGAGCAGTTCTTC. As protein: CASSVVAAMDEQFF. The chain recombines TRBV9 with TRBJ2-1; no clear D gene. The CDR3 covers 14 residues. Trimming took 0 bases from V and 8 from J, leaving 12 bases between them. Germline CDR1 SGDLS, CDR2 YYNGEE.

This clonotype was found a few times. The genes are TRBV7-9 and TRBJ2-3; 12 nucleotides match TRBD2. Losses at the gene ends were 5 bases for V and 3 bases for J; bases not matched to a gene: 9. This CDR3 spans 17 amino acids. Looked up from germline, CDR1 is SEHNR and CDR2 is FQNEAQ (reference sequence). CDR3 loop: CASSLGLAGTHTDTQYF. The CDR3 coding sequence is TGTGCCAGCAGCCTCGGACTAGCGGGGACTCATACAGATACGCAGTATTTT.

This clonotype was picked up a small number of times. The genes are TRBV3-1 and TRBJ1-4; D gene unclear. This CDR3 comprises 15 residues. CDR1 and CDR2 (germline): LGHDT, YNNKEL (reference sequence). V shed 5 bases and J shed 2 bases, with 12 bases lying between them. This CDR3 is CASSLRTGTNEKLFF. The CDR3 coding sequence is TGTGCCAGCAGCTTACGAACGGGTACTAATGAAAAACTGTTTTTT.

This clonotype has just a few counts. In DNA, the CDR3 is TGCGCCAGCAGCCCACTCGACAGGGGGCTGGAGACCCAGTACTTC. Translating it yields CASSPLDRGLETQYF. J is TRBJ2-5 and V is TRBV4-1, with 10 positions matching TRBD1. Germline-derived CDR1 and CDR2 are MGHRA and YSYEKL. CDR3 length: 15 amino acids. With V trimmed by 4 bases and J by 5 bases, 7 bases remained unmatched.

This clonotype was observed a few times. The rearrangement links TRBV9 to TRBJ2-4, with 8 bases lining up with TRBD2. Germline trimming cut 0 bases from V and 14 bases from J; bases unmatched to any gene: 10. The CDR3 is 14 amino acids. Germline CDR1 and CDR2: SGDLS and YYNGEE. CDR3 bases: TGTGCCAGCAGCGTAGCTGCTAGCGGGCCGATAAAGTACTTC. Translated, it gives CASSVAASGPIKYF.

This clonotype was counted between two and nine times. The chain links TRBV15 to TRBJ2-1, with TRBD1 matching 7 bases. Germline V gene sequence: CDR1 LNHNV, CDR2 YYDKDF (reference sequence). This CDR3 comprises 16 residues. The junction had 7 bases not matched to a gene; V was cut back by 1 base and J by 4 bases. CDR3: CATSRARQGTYNEQFF. The CDR3 DNA sequence: TGTGCCACCAGCAGAGCCCGACAGGGCACTTACAATGAGCAGTTCTTC.

This clonotype was picked up many times. This chain's CDR3 is CSARDRPPGGQFF. The CDR3 coding sequence is TGCAGTGCTAGAGATCGGCCTCCGGGTGGGCAGTTCTTC. The rearrangement joins TRBV20-1 to TRBJ2-1; D is undetermined. Between the trimmed V and J ends, which lost 0 bases and 12 bases, there was a span of 15 bases. Germline V gene data show CDR1 as DFQATT and CDR2 as SNEGSKA (reference sequence). The CDR3 totals 13 residues.

This clonotype showed up just a few times. The V gene is TRBV12-5, the J gene TRBJ1-1; tentatively, D is TRBD1 (5 bases). V lost 1 base and J 1 base, leaving 16 bases between the germline ends. Germline CDR1 LGHNT, CDR2 FRNRAP. The CDR3 is made up of 17 amino acids. The CDR3 reads CASGLEFSGAGNTEAFF. In DNA form, the CDR3 reads TGTGCTAGTGGTTTGGAGTTCAGCGGGGCGGGGAACACTGAAGCTTTCTTT. Filled out from reference TRBV12-5 and TRBJ1-1, the complete variable domain reads DARVTQTPRHKVTEMGQEVTMRCQPILGHNTVFWYRQTMMQGLELLAYFRNRAPLDDSGMPKDRFSAEMPDATLATLKIQPSEPRDSAVYFCASGLEFSGAGNTEAFFGQGTRLTVV.

V usage is TRBV20-1 and J usage is TRBJ1-1; no reliable D call. CDR3 length: 11 residues. Germline V gene lookup returns CDR1 DFQATT and CDR2 SNEGSKA (reference sequence). The V end lost 3 bases, the J end lost 8 bases, and 10 bases lay between the germline ends. The CDR3 here is CSARTLEEAFF. In DNA form, the CDR3 reads TGCAGTGCTAGGACCTTGGAAGAAGCTTTCTTT.

This clonotype was picked up many times. The genes are TRBV4-1 and TRBJ2-1; D is undetermined. Per the germline V gene, CDR1 is MGHRA and CDR2 is YSYEKL. The CDR3 spans 16 residues. V dropped 0 bases and J dropped 6 bases, with 15 bases sitting between them. Written as DNA, the CDR3 is TGCGCCAGCAGCCAAGAGATCCTGGTCCTCGGCAATGAGCAGTTCTTC. Residues: CASSQEILVLGNEQFF.

This clonotype was counted between two and nine times. The chain is built from TRBV10-3 and TRBJ2-7; D might be TRBD1 (6 bases). Germline lookup yields CDR1 ENHRY and CDR2 SYGVKD. V shed 7 bases and J shed 4 bases, with 20 bases lying between them. The CDR3 contains 15 residues. The CDR3 here is CAITKTGPPFYEQYF. For the CDR3, the DNA is TGTGCCATCACTAAAACAGGGCCACCTTTTTACGAGCAGTACTTC.

There are a few counts of this clonotype. This CDR3 is CAWTPRGGFYEQYF. CDR3 nucleotides: TGTGCCTGGACTCCTCGGGGCGGATTCTACGAGCAGTACTTC. The chain carries TRBV30 and TRBJ2-7, with D perhaps TRBD1 or TRBD2 (5 bases each). Trimming stripped 4 bases from V and 3 bases from J, with 16 bases between. Germline V gene sequence: CDR1 GTSNPN, CDR2 SVGIG (reference sequence). The CDR3 length is 14 residues.

The V gene is TRBV4-2, the J gene TRBJ1-3; D unclear. Deletions cut 0 bases from V and 4 bases from J, with 16 bases between. This CDR3 comprises 17 residues. Looked up from germline, CDR1 is LGHNA and CDR2 is YNFKEQ. The chain's CDR3 is CASSQDLSILAGNTIYF. The CDR3 coding sequence is TGTGCCAGCAGCCAAGACCTCAGTATTCTGGCGGGAAACACCATATATTTT.

J is TRBJ2-1 and V is TRBV5-1, with D perhaps TRBD1 or TRBD2 (5 bases each). Germline-derived CDR1 and CDR2 are SGHRS and YFSETQ. The CDR3 contains 16 residues. Trimming pared 3 bases from V and 6 bases from J, leaving 19 bases between. The CDR3 nucleotides read TGCGCCAGCAGCTATGTTGGACCGAGTGGGGGCAATGAGCAGTTCTTC. It yields the protein CASSYVGPSGGNEQFF.

J is TRBJ2-5 and V is TRBV20-1; possibly TRBD1 or TRBD2 for D (5 bases each). Trimming removed 1 base at V and 1 base at J, with 10 bases between. CDR3 size: 14 residues. CDR1 is DFQATT and CDR2 is SNEGSKA in the germline V gene (reference sequence). The CDR3 spells CSARVPGAQETQYF. The CDR3 DNA is TGCAGTGCTAGAGTACCCGGGGCCCAAGAGACCCAGTACTTC.

This clonotype was seen only a few times. CDR3 loop: CASSFLRANEQFF. CDR3 in DNA: TGTGCCAGCAGTTTCTTACGGGCCAATGAGCAGTTCTTC. This chain connects TRBV12-3 or TRBV12-4 to TRBJ2-1; D gene unclear. The CDR3 totals 13 residues. V was clipped by 3 bases and J by 6 bases, with 9 bases between them.

The chain couples TRBV19 to TRBJ1-5, with 9 bases matching TRBD1. The CDR3 has 16 residues. V lost 6 bases, J lost 2 bases, and 8 bases stayed unmatched. CDR1 is LNHDA, CDR2 SQIVND, per germline (reference sequence). The CDR3 region has the DNA TGTGCCAGTAGCAGAGAACAGGGGGCTGGCAATCAGCCCCAGCATTTT. Encoded protein: CASSREQGAGNQPQHF.

This chain links TRBV7-8 with TRBJ2-5; tentatively, D is TRBD1 (5 bases). Trimming left V 5 bases short and J 7 bases short, with 20 bases between. Germline CDR1 SGHVS, CDR2 FQNEAQ. CDR3 length equals 15 residues. The CDR3 sequence is CASSTLLTVGGTQYF. The CDR3 coding sequence is TGTGCCAGCAGCACTCTCTTGACAGTCGGTGGGACCCAGTACTTC.

This clonotype occurred a few times. The chain carries TRBV7-6 and TRBJ1-3, with D perhaps TRBD1 (5 bases). Per the germline V gene, CDR1 is SGHVS and CDR2 is FNYEAQ. The CDR3 consists of 16 residues. The V end was cut by 5 bases, the J end by 0 bases, with 14 bases between. CDR3 sequence reads: CASSANSGSSGNTIYF. CDR3 in DNA: TGTGCCAGCAGCGCTAACTCAGGGAGCTCTGGAAACACCATATATTTT.

This chain uses TRBV4-2 with TRBJ2-1, with D perhaps matching TRBD2 (6 bases). V lost 4 bases to trimming and J lost 9 bases, with 16 bases between them. This CDR3 spans 14 amino acids. In germline, CDR1 is LGHNA, CDR2 YNFKEQ. The CDR3 sequence: CASSPHRRAGEQFF. The DNA for the CDR3 is TGTGCCAGCAGCCCCCACAGGAGGGCCGGTGAGCAGTTCTTC.

This chain uses TRBV20-1 with TRBJ2-7; D is uncertain. The germline V gene encodes CDR1 DFQATT and CDR2 SNEGSKA (reference sequence). Trimming took 5 bases from V and 3 from J, leaving 8 bases between them. This CDR3 is 11 amino acids long. CDR3 in DNA: TGCAGTGCTTCGGACGGCTACGAGCAGTACTTC. It encodes CSASDGYEQYF.